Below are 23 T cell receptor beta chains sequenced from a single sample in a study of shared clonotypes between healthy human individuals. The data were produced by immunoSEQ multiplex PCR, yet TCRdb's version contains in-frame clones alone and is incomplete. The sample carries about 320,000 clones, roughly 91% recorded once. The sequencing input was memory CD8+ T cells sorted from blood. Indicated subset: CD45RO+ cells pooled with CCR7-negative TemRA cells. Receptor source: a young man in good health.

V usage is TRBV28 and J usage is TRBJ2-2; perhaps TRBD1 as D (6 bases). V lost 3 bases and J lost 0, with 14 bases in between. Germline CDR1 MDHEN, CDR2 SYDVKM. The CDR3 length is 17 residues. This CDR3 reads CASSFSDRWANTGELFF. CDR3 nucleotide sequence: TGTGCCAGCAGTTTTTCTGACAGGTGGGCGAACACCGGGGAGCTGTTTTTT. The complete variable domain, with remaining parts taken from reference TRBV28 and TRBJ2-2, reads DVKVTQSSRYLVKRTGEKVFLECVQDMDHENMFWYRQDPGLGLRLIYFSYDVKMKEKGDIPEGYSVSREKKERFSLILESASTNQTSMYLCASSFSDRWANTGELFFGEGSRLTVL.

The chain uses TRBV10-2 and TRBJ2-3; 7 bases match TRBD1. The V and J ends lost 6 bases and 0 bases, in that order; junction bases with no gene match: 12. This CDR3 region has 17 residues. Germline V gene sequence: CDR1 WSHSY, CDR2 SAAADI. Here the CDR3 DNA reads TGCGCCAGCAGGGCCAGACTCGGACAGGCTAGCACAGATACGCAGTATTTT. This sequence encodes CASRARLGQASTDTQYF.

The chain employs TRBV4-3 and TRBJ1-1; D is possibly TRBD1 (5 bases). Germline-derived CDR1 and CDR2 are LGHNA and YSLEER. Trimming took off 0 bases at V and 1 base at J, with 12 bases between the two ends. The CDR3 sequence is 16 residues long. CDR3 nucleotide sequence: TGCGCCAGCAGCCAAGACACCGGGACGGGGAACACTGAAGCTTTCTTT. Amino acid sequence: CASSQDTGTGNTEAFF.

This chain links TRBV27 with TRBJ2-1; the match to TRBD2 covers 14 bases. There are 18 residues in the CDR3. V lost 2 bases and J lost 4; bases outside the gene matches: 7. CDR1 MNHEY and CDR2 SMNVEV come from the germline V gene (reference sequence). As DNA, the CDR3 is TGTGCCAGCAGTTTAGCAGGACTAGCGGGGGGCCTATACAATGAGCAGTTCTTC. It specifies CASSLAGLAGGLYNEQFF.

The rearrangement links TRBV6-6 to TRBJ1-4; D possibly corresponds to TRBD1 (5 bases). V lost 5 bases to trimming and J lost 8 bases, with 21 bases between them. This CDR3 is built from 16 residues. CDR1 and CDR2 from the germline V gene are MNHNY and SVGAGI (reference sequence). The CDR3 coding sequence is TGTGCCAGCAGTCCCTCCTGGCGGGGGTATGGAGAAAAACTGTTTTTT. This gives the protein CASSPSWRGYGEKLFF.

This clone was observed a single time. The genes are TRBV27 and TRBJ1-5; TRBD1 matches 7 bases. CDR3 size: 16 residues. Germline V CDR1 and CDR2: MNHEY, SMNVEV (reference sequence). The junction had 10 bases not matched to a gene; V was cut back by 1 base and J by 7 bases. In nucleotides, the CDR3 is TGTGCCAGCAGTTTATTATGGGAGGGGGCCAACCAGCCCCAGCATTTT. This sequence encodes CASSLLWEGANQPQHF.

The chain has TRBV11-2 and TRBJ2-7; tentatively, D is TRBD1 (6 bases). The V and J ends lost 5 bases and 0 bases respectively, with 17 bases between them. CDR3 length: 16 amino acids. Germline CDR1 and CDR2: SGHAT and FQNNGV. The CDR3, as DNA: TGTGCCAGCAGCCGACCTACAGGGTTCATCTCCTACGAGCAGTACTTC. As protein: CASSRPTGFISYEQYF.

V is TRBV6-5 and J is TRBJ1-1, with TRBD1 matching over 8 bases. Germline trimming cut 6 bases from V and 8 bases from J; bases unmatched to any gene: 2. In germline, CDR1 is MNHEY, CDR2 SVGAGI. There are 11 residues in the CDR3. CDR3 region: CASRTGVEAFF. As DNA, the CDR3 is TGTGCCAGCAGGACAGGGGTGGAAGCTTTCTTT.

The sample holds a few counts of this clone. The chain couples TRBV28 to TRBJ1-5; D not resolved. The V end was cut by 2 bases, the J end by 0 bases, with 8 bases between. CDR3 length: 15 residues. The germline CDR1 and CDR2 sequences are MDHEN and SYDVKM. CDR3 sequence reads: CASSLSGDSNQPQHF. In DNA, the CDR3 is TGTGCCAGCAGTTTAAGTGGCGATAGCAATCAGCCCCAGCATTTT. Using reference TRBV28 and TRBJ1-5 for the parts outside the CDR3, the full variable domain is DVKVTQSSRYLVKRTGEKVFLECVQDMDHENMFWYRQDPGLGLRLIYFSYDVKMKEKGDIPEGYSVSREKKERFSLILESASTNQTSMYLCASSLSGDSNQPQHFGDGTRLSIL.

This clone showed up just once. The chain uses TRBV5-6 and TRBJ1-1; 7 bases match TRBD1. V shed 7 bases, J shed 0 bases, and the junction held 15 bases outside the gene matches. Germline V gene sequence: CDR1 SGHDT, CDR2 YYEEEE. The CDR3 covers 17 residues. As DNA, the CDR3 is TGTGCCAGCCCAACGATTGAGGCGACAGGGCTGAACACTGAAGCTTTCTTT. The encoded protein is CASPTIEATGLNTEAFF.

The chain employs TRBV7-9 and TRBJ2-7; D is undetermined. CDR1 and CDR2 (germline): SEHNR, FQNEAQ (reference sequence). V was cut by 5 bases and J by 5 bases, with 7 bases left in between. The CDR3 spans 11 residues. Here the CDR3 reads CASSQTNEQYF. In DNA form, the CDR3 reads TGTGCCAGCAGCCAAACAAACGAGCAGTACTTC.

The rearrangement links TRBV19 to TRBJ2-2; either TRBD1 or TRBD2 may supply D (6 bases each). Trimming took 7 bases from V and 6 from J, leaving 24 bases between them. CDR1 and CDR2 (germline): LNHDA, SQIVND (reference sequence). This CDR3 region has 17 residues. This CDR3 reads CASNTGRDEGTPGELFF. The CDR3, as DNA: TGTGCCAGTAATACAGGGCGGGACGAAGGGACGCCCGGGGAGCTGTTTTTT.

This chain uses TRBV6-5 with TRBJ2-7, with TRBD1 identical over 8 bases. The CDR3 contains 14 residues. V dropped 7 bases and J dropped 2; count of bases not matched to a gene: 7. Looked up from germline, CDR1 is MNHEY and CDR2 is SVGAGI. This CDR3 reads CASTPGTGTYEQYF. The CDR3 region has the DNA TGTGCCAGCACCCCAGGGACAGGAACCTACGAGCAGTACTTC.

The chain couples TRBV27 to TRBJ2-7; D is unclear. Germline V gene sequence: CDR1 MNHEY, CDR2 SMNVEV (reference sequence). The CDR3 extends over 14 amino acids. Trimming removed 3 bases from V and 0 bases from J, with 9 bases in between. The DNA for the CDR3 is TGTGCCAGCAGTTTTGACGGAGCCTCCTACGAGCAGTACTTC. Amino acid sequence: CASSFDGASYEQYF.

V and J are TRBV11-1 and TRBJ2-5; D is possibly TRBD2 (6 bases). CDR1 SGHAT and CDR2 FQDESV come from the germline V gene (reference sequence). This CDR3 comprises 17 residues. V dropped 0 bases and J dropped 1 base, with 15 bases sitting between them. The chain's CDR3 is CASSLALSGVVQETQYF. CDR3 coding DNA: TGTGCCAGCAGCTTAGCGCTATCGGGGGTCGTCCAAGAGACCCAGTACTTC.

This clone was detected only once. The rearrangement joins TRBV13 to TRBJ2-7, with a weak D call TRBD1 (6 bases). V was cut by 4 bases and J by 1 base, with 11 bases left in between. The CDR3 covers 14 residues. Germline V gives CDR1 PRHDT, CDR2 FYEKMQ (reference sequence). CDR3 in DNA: TGTGCCAGCAGCTCCCCGGGACAATCCTACGAGCAGTACTTC. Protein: CASSSPGQSYEQYF.

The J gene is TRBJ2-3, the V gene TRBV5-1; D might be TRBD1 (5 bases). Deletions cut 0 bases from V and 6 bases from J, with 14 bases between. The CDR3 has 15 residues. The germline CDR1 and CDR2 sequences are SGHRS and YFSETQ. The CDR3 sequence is CASSLESRVKDTQYF. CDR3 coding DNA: TGCGCCAGCAGCTTGGAGAGCAGGGTCAAGGATACGCAGTATTTT.

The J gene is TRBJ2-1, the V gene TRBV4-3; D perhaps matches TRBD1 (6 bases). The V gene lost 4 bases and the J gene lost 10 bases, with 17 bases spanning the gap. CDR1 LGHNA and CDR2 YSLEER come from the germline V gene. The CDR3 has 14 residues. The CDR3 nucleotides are TGCGCCAGCAGCCTAACAGGGACCCCTGGGGAGCAGTTCTTC. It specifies CASSLTGTPGEQFF.

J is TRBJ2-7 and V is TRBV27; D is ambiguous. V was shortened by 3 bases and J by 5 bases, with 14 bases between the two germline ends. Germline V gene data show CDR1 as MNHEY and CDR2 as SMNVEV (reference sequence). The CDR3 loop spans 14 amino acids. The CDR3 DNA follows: TGTGCCAGCAGTTTGGGTTCCTTAACTCACGAGCAGTACTTC. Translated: CASSLGSLTHEQYF.

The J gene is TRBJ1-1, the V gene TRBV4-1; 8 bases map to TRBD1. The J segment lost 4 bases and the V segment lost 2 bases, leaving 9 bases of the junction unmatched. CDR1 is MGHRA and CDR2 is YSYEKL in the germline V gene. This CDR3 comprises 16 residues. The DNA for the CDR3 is TGCGCCAGCAGCCAACCGGCGGACAGGGCTAGCACTGAAGCTTTCTTT. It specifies CASSQPADRASTEAFF.

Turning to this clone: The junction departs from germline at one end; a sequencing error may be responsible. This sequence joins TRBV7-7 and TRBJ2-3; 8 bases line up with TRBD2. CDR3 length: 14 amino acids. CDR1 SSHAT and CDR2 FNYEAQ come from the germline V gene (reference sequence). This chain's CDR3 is CASSRSGSADTQYF. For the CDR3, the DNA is TGTGCTAGCAGCCGGAGCGGGAGCGCGGATACGCAGTATTTT.

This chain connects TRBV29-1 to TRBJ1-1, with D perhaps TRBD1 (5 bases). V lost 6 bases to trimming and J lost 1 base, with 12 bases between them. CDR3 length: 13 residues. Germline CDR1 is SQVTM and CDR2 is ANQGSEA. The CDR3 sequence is CSVLGRSNTEAFF. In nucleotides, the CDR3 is TGCAGCGTCTTGGGACGGTCGAACACTGAAGCTTTCTTT.

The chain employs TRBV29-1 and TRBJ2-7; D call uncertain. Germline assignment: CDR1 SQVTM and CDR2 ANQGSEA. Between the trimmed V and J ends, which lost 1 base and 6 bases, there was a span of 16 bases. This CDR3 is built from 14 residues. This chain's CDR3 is CSVEGTSGTREQYF. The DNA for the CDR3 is TGCAGCGTTGAAGGGACCTCGGGTACGCGCGAGCAGTACTTC.